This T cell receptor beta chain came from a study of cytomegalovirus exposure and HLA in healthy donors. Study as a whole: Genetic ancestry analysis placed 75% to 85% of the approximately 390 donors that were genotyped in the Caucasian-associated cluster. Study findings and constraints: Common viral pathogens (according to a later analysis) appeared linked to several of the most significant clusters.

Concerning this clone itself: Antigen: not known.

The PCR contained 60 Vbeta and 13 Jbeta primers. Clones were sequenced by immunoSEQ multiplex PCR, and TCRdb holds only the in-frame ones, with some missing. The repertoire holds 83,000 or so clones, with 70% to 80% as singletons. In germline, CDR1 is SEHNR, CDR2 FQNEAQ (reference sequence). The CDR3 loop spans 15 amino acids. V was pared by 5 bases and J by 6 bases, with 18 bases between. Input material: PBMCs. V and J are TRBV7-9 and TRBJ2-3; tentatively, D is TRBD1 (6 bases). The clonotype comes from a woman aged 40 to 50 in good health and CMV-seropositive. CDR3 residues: CASSPGQSPTDTQYF. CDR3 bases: TGTGCCAGCAGCCCTGGACAGTCTCCGACTGATACGCAGTATTTT.